This TCR beta chain was found in a study of blood T cells in healthy people across ages. The study's findings and limits: Estimates of total diversity, which came from one million sequenced T cells, were considered to be underestimates.

Looked up from germline, CDR1 is SNHLY and CDR2 is FYNNEI. V lost 8 bases and J lost 4; bases outside the gene matches: 8. This CDR3 is 14 amino acids long. Primed by a sample-barcoded 5' primer and a J-beta primer mix, a second PCR proceeded for about 6 to 11 cycles. TCRdb reprocessed the 5' RACE reads with MiXCR, giving one entry per CDR3 protein. The top ten clones hold about 0.72% of a sample with over a million distinct CDR3 sequences, approximately 26% of them seen once. This clonotype was found once. Its antigen is not identified. Samples each yielded at least 6 micrograms of total RNA. This same sample was also part of a study on T cells of mothers and their children.

This chain uses TRBV2 with TRBJ1-5, with 7 bases identical to TRBD1. This clonotype originated in a girl aged 2-10 years in good health. The material sequenced was blood. The CDR3 coding sequence is TGTGCCAGCGTGAATAACAGGGGTAATCAGCCCCAGCATTTT. Translation: CASVNNRGNQPQHF. The full variable domain, rest sourced from reference TRBV2 and TRBJ1-5, is EPEVTQTPSHQVTQMGQEVILRCVPISNHLYFYWYRQILGQKVEFLVSFYNNEISEKSEIFDDQFSVERPDGSNFTLKIRSTKLEDSAMYFCASVNNRGNQPQHFGDGTRLSIL.